These 5 T cell receptor beta chains were all obtained from the same sample, sequenced in a study of CD4+ T cells in melanoma. Data came from immunoSEQ multiplex PCR; TCRdb stores just in-frame clones and leaves some out. Seen here are about 55,000 clones, approximately 70% observed once, and the top ten hold about 5%. The specimen sequenced was tumor tissue. These receptors were collected from a human donor with melanoma.

V gene TRBV13 combines with J gene TRBJ1-3; D gene unclear. Trimming cost V 5 bases and J 0 bases, with 14 bases left between them. CDR3 length equals 16 residues. From germline, CDR1 is PRHDT and CDR2 FYEKMQ (reference sequence). The DNA of the CDR3 is TGTGCCAGCAGCAGTCGGACGGGGAGCTCTGGAAACACCATATATTTT. The encoded protein is CASSSRTGSSGNTIYF.

This sequence joins TRBV7-9 and TRBJ2-7; D uncertain. In germline, CDR1 is SEHNR, CDR2 FQNEAQ (reference sequence). Trimming took off 5 bases at V and 5 bases at J, with 22 bases between the two ends. The length of the CDR3 is 16 residues. DNA of the CDR3: TGTGCCAGCAGCGTGGGCCCACCCGTGGGCTTCGACGAGCAGTACTTC. Translation: CASSVGPPVGFDEQYF.

To note about this clone: One end of the junction does not line up with germline, which may come from a read error. This chain joins TRBV7-7 and TRBJ2-1, with 8 bases lining up with TRBD2. Germline assignment: CDR1 SSHAT and CDR2 FNYEAQ (reference sequence). This CDR3 region has 17 residues. DNA of the CDR3: TGTGCTAGCAGCCTGGGACTAGTTCGGGCGTGCGACAATGAGCAGTTCTTC. Translation gives CASSLGLVRACDNEQFF.

V and J are TRBV5-6 and TRBJ1-4; D unclear. The germline gives CDR1 SGHDT, CDR2 YYEEEE. The CDR3 runs to 12 residues. Between the trimmed V and J ends, which lost 1 base and 5 bases, there was a span of 3 bases. For the CDR3, the DNA is TGTGCCAGCAGCTTGAACAATGAAAAACTGTTTTTT. Translation: CASSLNNEKLFF.

This clone was seen once. The chain links TRBV4-3 to TRBJ2-1; no definite D call. Germline-derived CDR1 and CDR2 are LGHNA and YSLEER. V was cut by 0 bases and J by 0 bases, with 9 bases left in between. The CDR3 spans 16 residues. The CDR3 loop is CASSQERALSYNEQFF. The CDR3 coding sequence is TGCGCCAGCAGCCAAGAAAGGGCCCTCTCCTACAATGAGCAGTTCTTC.